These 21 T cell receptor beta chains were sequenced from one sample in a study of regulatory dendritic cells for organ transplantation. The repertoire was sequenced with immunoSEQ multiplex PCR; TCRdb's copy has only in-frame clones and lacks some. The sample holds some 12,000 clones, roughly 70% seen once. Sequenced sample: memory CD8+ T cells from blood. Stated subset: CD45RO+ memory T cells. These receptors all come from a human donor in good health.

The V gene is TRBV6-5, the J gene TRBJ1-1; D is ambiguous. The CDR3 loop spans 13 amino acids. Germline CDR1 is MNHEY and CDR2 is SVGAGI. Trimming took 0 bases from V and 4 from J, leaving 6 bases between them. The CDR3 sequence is CASSYSRGTEAFF. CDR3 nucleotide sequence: TGTGCCAGCAGTTACTCGCGGGGCACTGAAGCTTTCTTT.

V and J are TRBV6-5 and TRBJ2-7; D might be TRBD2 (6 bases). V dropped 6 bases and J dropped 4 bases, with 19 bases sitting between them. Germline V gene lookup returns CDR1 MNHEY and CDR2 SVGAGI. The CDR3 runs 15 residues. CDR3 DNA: TGTGCCAGCAGCACAATCGGGACTCCTCTTTACGAGCAGTACTTC. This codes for CASSTIGTPLYEQYF.

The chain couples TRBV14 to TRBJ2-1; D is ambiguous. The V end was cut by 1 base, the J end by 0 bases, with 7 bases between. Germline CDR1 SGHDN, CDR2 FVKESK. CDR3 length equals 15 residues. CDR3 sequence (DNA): TGTGCCAGCAGCCAAGCAAGGAGCTCCTACAATGAGCAGTTCTTC. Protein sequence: CASSQARSSYNEQFF.

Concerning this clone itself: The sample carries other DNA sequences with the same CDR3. CDR3 amino acids: CAWSARGYEQFF. The CDR3 bases are TGTGCCTGGAGTGCCCGGGGCTATGAGCAGTTCTTC. This sequence joins TRBV30 and TRBJ2-1; D possibly uses TRBD1 or TRBD2 (5 bases each). V was trimmed by 1 base and J by 8 bases, leaving 9 bases between them. Germline values: CDR1 GTSNPN, CDR2 SVGIG (reference sequence). The CDR3 has 12 residues.

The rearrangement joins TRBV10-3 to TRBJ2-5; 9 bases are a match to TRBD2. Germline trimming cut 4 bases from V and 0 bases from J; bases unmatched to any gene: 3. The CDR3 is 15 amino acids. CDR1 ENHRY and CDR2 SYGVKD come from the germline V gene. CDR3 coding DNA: TGTGCCATCAGTGGACTAGCGGTAGACCAAGAGACCCAGTACTTC. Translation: CAISGLAVDQETQYF.

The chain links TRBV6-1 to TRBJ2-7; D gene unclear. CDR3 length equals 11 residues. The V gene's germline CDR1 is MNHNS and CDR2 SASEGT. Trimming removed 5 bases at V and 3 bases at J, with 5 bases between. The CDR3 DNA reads TGTGCCAGCAGTCACTACTACGAGCAGTACTTC. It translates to CASSHYYEQYF.

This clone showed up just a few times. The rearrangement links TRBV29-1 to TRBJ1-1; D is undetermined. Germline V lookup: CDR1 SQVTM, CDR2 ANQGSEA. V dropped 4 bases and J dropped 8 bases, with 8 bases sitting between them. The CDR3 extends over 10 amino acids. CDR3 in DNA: TGCAGCGTTGCAGGTCCGGAAGCTTTCTTT. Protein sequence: CSVAGPEAFF.

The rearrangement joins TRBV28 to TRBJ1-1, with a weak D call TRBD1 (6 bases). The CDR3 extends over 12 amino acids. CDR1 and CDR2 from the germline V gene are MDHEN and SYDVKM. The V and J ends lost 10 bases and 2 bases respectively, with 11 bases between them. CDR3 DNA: TGTGCCACCAGCGGGACAAACACTGAAGCTTTCTTT. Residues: CATSGTNTEAFF. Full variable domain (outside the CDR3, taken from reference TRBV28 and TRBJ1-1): DVKVTQSSRYLVKRTGEKVFLECVQDMDHENMFWYRQDPGLGLRLIYFSYDVKMKEKGDIPEGYSVSREKKERFSLILESASTNQTSMYLCATSGTNTEAFFGQGTRLTVV.

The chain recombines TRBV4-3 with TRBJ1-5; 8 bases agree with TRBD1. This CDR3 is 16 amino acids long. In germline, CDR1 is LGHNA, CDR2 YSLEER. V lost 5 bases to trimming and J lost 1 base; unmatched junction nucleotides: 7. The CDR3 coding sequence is TGCGCCAGCAGCTCGAAGCAGGGGGCCAGCAATCAGCCCCAGCATTTT. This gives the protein CASSSKQGASNQPQHF.

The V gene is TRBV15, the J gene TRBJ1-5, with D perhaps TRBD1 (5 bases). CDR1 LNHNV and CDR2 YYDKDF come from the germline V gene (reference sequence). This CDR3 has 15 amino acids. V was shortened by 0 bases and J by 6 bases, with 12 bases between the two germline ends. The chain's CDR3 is CATSRDLGAGQPQHF. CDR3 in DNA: TGTGCCACCAGCAGAGATCTTGGGGCGGGTCAGCCCCAGCATTTT.

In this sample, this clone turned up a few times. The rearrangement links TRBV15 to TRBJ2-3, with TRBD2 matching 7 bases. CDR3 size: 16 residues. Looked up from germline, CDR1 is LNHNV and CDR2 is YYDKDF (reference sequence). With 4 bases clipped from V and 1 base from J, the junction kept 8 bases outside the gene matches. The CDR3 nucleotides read TGTGCCACCAGCACCAGGTTCGCGGGGGGCACAGATACGCAGTATTTT. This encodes CATSTRFAGGTDTQYF.

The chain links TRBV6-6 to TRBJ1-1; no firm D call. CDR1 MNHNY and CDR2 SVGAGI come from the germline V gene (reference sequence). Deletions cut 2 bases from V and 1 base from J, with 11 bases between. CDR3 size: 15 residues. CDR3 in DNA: TGTGCCAGCAGTTACGATGGGTATCAGAACACTGAAGCTTTCTTT. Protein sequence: CASSYDGYQNTEAFF.

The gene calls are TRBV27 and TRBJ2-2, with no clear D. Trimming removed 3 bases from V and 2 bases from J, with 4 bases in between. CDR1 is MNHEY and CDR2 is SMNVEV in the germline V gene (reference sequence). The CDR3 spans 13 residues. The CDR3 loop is CASSFANTGELFF. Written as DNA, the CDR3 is TGTGCCAGCAGTTTCGCTAACACCGGGGAGCTGTTTTTT.

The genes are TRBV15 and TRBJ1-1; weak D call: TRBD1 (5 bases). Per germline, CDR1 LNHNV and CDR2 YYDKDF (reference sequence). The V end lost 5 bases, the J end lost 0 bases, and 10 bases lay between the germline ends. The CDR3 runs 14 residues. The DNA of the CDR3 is TGTGCCACCAGCCCCGACAGCATGAACACTGAAGCTTTCTTT. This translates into CATSPDSMNTEAFF.

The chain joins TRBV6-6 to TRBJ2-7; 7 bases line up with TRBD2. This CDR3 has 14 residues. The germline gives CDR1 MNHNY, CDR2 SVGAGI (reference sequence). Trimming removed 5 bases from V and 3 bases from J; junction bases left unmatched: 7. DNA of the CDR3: TGTGCCAGCAGTCCCCGGGGGACTAACTACGAGCAGTACTTC. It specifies CASSPRGTNYEQYF.

This CDR3 is CASSLATSYSGAYGSYTQYF. DNA for the CDR3: TGTGCCAGCAGCTTAGCGACAAGTTACTCCGGGGCCTATGGTAGCTATACGCAGTATTTT. The rearrangement links TRBV7-6 to TRBJ2-3; D may be TRBD1 or TRBD2 (5 bases each). Trimming took 0 bases from V and 7 from J, leaving 29 bases between them. Germline V CDR1 and CDR2: SGHVS, FNYEAQ. This CDR3 spans 20 amino acids.

The CDR3 DNA sequence: TGTGCCACCAGCAGAGATGTGGACAGGACTAGCGGCGACGGGGAGCTGTTTTTT. This sequence encodes CATSRDVDRTSGDGELFF. J is TRBJ2-2 and V is TRBV15, with 10 bases aligning to TRBD2. CDR1 is LNHNV and CDR2 is YYDKDF in the germline V gene (reference sequence). The CDR3 contains 18 residues. The junction had 11 bases not matched to a gene; V was cut back by 0 bases and J by 7 bases.

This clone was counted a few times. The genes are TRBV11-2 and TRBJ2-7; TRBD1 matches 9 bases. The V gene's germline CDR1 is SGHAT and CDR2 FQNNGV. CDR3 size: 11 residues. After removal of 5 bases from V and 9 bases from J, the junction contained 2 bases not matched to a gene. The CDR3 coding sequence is TGTGCCAGCAGCGACAGGGGGGTGCAGTACTTC. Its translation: CASSDRGVQYF.

The DNA for the CDR3 is TGTGCCAGCAGTGAATTCGGGGAAGGGTGGAACTATGGCTACACCTTC. Its translation is CASSEFGEGWNYGYTF. The rearrangement uses TRBV6-1 and TRBJ1-2, with D unclear. Germline CDR1 is MNHNS and CDR2 is SASEGT. V dropped 2 bases and J dropped 2 bases, with 15 bases sitting between them. This CDR3 is built from 16 residues.

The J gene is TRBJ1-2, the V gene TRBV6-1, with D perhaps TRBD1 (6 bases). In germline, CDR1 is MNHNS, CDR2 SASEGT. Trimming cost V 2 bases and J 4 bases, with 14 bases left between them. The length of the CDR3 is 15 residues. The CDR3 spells CASSELWGGGYGYTF. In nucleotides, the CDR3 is TGTGCCAGCAGTGAACTTTGGGGGGGCGGCTATGGCTACACCTTC.

The CDR3 DNA sequence: TGTGCCAGCAGTCTAGGCGAGAACACTGAAGCTTTCTTT. Translation: CASSLGENTEAFF. This chain joins TRBV27 and TRBJ1-1; D ambiguous. This CDR3 is built from 13 residues. Trimming shortened V by 5 bases and J by 1 base, and 8 bases separated the two germline ends. Germline V gene lookup returns CDR1 MNHEY and CDR2 SMNVEV (reference sequence).